This paragraph covers one TCR beta chain sequence. The antigen remains undetermined. The sample comes from a study of TIL therapy for anti-PD-1-resistant metastatic lung cancer. Turning to the study itself: Tumor harvest preceded PD-1/PD-L1 blockade, followed by nivolumab treatment. Notes on the study in general: This highly selected cohort may not generalize to typical lung cancer patients.

Trimming stripped 9 bases from V and 0 bases from J, with 13 bases between. This CDR3 has 14 residues. In germline, CDR1 is SGDLS, CDR2 YYNGEE. Time point noted: pre-treatment sample, taken before nivolumab and TIL therapy. The immunoSEQ assay was v3. Assay used: immunoSEQ multiplex PCR; TCRdb lists only in-frame clones, some missing. The sample lists about 47,000 clones, approximately 86% seen once, with around 5% in the top ten. This rearrangement joins TRBV9 to TRBJ1-3; D gene ambiguous. This receptor was identified in a person aged 25 to 80 with non-small cell lung cancer. The input for sequencing was blood, taken at baseline. The CDR3 spells CATSREPSGNTIYF. Written as DNA, the CDR3 is TGTGCCACCTCACGAGAACCCTCTGGAAACACCATATATTTT.